This T cell receptor beta chain was observed in a study of cytomegalovirus exposure and HLA in healthy donors. The wider study: Counted in an early data release were 85 million or so unique TCRs from HLA-typed donors. Overall study findings and caveats: In a later analysis, at a false discovery rate of 0.05, roughly 17,000 TCR beta sequences were associated with HLA alleles. The classifier reportedly diagnosed cytomegalovirus status with high specificity and sensitivity. There were several of the most significant clusters that appeared linked to common viral pathogens in a later analysis.

The PCR had 60 Vbeta and 13 Jbeta primers. Clones were read by immunoSEQ multiplex PCR, and TCRdb kept only the in-frame ones, dropping some. In the table there are over 100,000 clones, about four fifths of which are singletons. V was pared by 0 bases and J by 0 bases, with 10 bases between. Germline-derived CDR1 and CDR2 are GTSNPN and SVGIG (reference sequence). CDR3 length: 15 residues. Regarding this clone: Its antigen is currently unknown.

This clonotype originated in a male donor in good health and CMV-seronegative. The sequencing sample was made of PBMCs. The gene calls are TRBV30 and TRBJ2-3; D perhaps matches TRBD1 (6 bases). The CDR3 sequence is CAWSVEQGSTDTQYF. The DNA for the CDR3 is TGTGCCTGGAGTGTAGAACAGGGAAGCACAGATACGCAGTATTTT. Full variable domain (outside the CDR3, taken from reference TRBV30 and TRBJ2-3): SQTIHQWPATLVQPVGSPLSLECTVEGTSNPNLYWYRQAAGRGLQLLFYSVGIGQISSEVPQNLSASRPQDRQFILSSKKLLLSDSGFYLCAWSVEQGSTDTQYFGPGTRLTVL.